The sequence of this TCR beta chain was determined in a study of T-cell reconstitution after alpha-beta-depleted transplantation in children. Construction of the TCRbeta library involved unique molecular identifiers. TCRdb reanalysed the PCR reads using MiXCR and keeps one entry per CDR3 protein. The data contain some 150,000 distinct CDR3 sequences, 7.5% to 9% of them singletons. This CDR3 comprises 14 residues. V lost 5 bases to trimming and J lost 4 bases, with 14 bases between them. From germline, CDR1 is SGHTA and CDR2 FQGTGA. Study-level points and caveats: Several hundred expanded graft clones reportedly gave rise to the alpha-beta T cells present about two months after transplant. T-cell numbers and diversity one year post-transplant derived largely from freshly generated T cells. Some patients showed high day-60 TCRbeta diversity, which derived from surviving recipient T cells and thymic progenitors.

This clonotype was seen more than once but under ten times. The antigen is not known. This sample comprised PBMCs, mostly from graft donor cells, obtained 180 days after TCRalphabeta/CD19-depleted stem cell transplant. The rearrangement uses TRBV7-3 and TRBJ1-2; D gene unclear. This clonotype originated in a female patient aged 2 to 10 who had a stem cell transplant for congenital amegakaryocytic thrombocytopenia, so the T cells may come from the graft donor. The CDR3, as DNA: TGTGCCAGCAGCGTACTCCATTGGGGCTATGGCTACACCTTC. This encodes CASSVLHWGYGYTF.